This paragraph reports one T cell receptor beta chain. Other DNA sequences in the same sample also yield this CDR3. These data are taken from a study of blood T cell repertoires in COVID-19. Only in-frame clones appear in the TCRdb table, and some are missing; sequencing was by immunoSEQ multiplex PCR. The sample includes about 80,000 clones, 80% to 85% of them seen just once. Germline V CDR1 and CDR2: MGHRA, YSYEKL. The CDR3 extends over 15 amino acids. Germline trimming cut 2 bases from V and 1 base from J; bases unmatched to any gene: 1. The gene calls are TRBV4-1 and TRBJ2-1; 8 positions agree with TRBD1. The clonotype comes from a human donor in a cohort sampled during active COVID-19. Material for sequencing was peripheral blood. CDR3 residues: CASSQWDRSYNEQFF. The CDR3 DNA reads as TGCGCCAGCAGCCAATGGGACAGGTCCTACAATGAGCAGTTCTTC.